This T cell receptor (beta chain) comes out of a study of shared clonotypes between healthy human individuals. Per the original data handling: ImmunoSEQ gave junction-only sequences without quality scores, so filtering differed. Using immunoSEQ multiplex PCR, the repertoire was profiled, and TCRdb retains in-frame clones only, with some absent. V, J and clone size reflect that table, while D and trimming were determined from the DNA. The sample has 550,000 to 800,000 clones, 90% seen once. Findings and limits, study-wide: Compared with clonotypes that all four donors shared, non-shared clonotypes had lower generation probabilities.

About this clone itself: Its antigen is currently unknown.

The V and J ends lost 1 base and 3 bases respectively, with 10 bases between them. This CDR3 has 14 amino acids. Per germline, CDR1 SGHAT and CDR2 FQNNGV. Only Caucasian adults living in Nashville, Tennessee made up the donor group. The CD8 memory fraction combined CD45RO+ cells with TemRA cells (CCR7-negative CD45RA+). Sequences were obtained from memory CD8+ T cells from PBMCs. Subset reported: CD45RO+ cells pooled with CCR7-negative TemRA cells. The V gene is TRBV11-2, the J gene TRBJ2-7; D unclear. This sequence was found in a man aged 18 to 29 in good health. Some clones in this sample may be carry-over from other donors' samples. CDR3 sequence reads: CASSLADTNYEQYF. The CDR3 coding sequence is TGTGCCAGCAGCTTAGCTGACACGAACTACGAGCAGTACTTC.